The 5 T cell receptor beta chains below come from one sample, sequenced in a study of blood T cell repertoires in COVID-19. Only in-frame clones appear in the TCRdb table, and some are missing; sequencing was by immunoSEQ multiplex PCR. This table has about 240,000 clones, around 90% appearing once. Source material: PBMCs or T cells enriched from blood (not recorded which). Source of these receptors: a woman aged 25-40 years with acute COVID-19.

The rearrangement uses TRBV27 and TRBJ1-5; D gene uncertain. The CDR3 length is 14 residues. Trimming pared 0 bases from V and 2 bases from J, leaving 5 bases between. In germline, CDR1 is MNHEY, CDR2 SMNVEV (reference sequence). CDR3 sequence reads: CASSLSAGNQPQHF. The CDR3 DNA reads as TGTGCCAGCAGTTTATCGGCGGGCAATCAGCCCCAGCATTTT.

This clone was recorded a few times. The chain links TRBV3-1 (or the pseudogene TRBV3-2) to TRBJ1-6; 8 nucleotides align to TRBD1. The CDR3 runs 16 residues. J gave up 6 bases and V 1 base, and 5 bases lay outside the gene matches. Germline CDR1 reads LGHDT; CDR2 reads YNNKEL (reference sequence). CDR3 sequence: CASSQVQGGLNSPLHF. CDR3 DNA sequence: TGTGCCAGCAGCCAAGTACAGGGGGGTCTTAATTCACCCCTCCACTTT.

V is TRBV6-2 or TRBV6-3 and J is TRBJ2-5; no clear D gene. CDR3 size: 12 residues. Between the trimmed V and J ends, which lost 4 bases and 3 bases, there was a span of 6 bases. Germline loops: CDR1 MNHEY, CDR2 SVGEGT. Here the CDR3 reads CASSSYEETQYF. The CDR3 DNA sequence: TGTGCCAGCAGTTCCTATGAAGAGACCCAGTACTTC.

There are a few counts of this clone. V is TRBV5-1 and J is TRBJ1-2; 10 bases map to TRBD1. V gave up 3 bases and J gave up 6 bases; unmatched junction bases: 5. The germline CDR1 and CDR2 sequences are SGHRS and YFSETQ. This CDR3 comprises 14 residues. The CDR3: CASSSGQGVDGYTF. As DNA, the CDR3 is TGCGCCAGCAGCTCAGGACAGGGGGTGGATGGCTACACCTTC. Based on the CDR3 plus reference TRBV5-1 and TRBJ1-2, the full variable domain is KAGVTQTPRYLIKTRGQQVTLSCSPISGHRSVSWYQQTPGQGLQFLFEYFSETQRNKGNFPGRFSGRQFSNSRSEMNVSTLELGDSALYLCASSSGQGVDGYTFGSGTRLTVV.

The CDR3 sequence: CASRTGVGNQPQHF. In DNA, the CDR3 is TGTGCCAGCAGGACAGGGGTGGGCAATCAGCCCCAGCATTTT. The V and J genes are TRBV27 and TRBJ1-5, with 8 positions matching TRBD1. V shed 6 bases, J shed 2 bases, and the junction held 3 bases outside the gene matches. Germline V gene lookup returns CDR1 MNHEY and CDR2 SMNVEV (reference sequence). CDR3 length equals 14 residues.